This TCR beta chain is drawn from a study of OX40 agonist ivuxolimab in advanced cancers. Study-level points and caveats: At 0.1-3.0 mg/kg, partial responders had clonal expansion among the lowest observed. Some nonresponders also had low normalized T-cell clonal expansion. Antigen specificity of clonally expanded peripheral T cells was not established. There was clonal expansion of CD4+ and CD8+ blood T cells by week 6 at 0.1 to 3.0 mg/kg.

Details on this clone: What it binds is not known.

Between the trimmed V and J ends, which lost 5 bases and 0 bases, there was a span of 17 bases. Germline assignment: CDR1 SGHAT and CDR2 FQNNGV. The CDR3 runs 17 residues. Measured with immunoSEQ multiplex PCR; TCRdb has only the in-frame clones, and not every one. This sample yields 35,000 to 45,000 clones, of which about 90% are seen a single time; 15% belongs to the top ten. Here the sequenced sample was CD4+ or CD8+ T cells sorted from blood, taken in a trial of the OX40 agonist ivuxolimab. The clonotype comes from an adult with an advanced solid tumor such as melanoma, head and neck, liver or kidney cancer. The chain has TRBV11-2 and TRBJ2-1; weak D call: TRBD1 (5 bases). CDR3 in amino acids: CASSPLGALSSYNEQFF. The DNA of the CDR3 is TGTGCCAGCAGCCCTCTAGGGGCCTTAAGCTCCTACAATGAGCAGTTCTTC.